This TCR beta chain was profiled in a study of response to subunit inactivated influenza vaccine. Study observations and caveats: It was suggested by the authors that few new T cells are recruited by each seasonal influenza vaccination.

This CDR3 spans 14 amino acids. V lost 6 bases and J lost 6, with 19 bases in between. Germline assignment: CDR1 DFQATT and CDR2 SNEGSKA (reference sequence). This clonotype was seen more than once but under ten times. Antigen: not known. From the RT-PCR reads, TCRdb called clonotypes with MiXCR, one entry per CDR3 protein. The sample records around 530,000 distinct CDR3 sequences, 12% being singletons. The chain couples TRBV20-1 to TRBJ2-3; no clear D. The sample here was PBMCs from blood, taken on the day of vaccination. The receptor's source is a man aged 50 or older who received an inactivated influenza vaccine. The DNA of the CDR3 is TGCAGTGCACGTAGGGCTTTGGATAGGGATACGCAGTATTTT. This encodes CSARRALDRDTQYF.